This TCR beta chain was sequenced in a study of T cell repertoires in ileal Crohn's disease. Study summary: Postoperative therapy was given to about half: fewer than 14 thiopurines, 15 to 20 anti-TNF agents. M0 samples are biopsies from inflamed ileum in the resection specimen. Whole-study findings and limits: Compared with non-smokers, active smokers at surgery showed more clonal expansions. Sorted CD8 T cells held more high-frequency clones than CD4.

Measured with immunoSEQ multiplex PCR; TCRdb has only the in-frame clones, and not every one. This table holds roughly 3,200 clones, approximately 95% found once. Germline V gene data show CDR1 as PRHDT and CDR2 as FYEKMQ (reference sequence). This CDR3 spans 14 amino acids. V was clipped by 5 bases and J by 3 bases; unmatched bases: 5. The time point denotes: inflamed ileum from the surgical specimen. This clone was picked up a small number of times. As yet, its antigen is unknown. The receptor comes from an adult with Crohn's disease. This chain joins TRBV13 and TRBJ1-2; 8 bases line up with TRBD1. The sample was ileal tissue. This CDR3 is CASSRTGRDYGYTF. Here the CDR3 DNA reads TGTGCCAGCAGCCGGACAGGGCGTGACTATGGCTACACCTTC.